These 17 T cell receptor beta chains came from one sample sequenced in a study of CD8 T cells in Susac syndrome. Random-hexamer reverse transcription was applied to about 0.45 to 1 ug RNA. One entry per CDR3 protein results from TCRdb running MiXCR on the immunoSEQ multiplex PCR reads. The table has 200,000 or so distinct CDR3 sequences, under 97% seen once; the top ten hold approximately 0.09%. Sequenced input: CD4+ T cells from PBMCs. The receptor source for this set is a human donor with multiple sclerosis.

The V call is TRBV6-5, the J call TRBJ1-1; D gene ambiguous. Germline CDR1 MNHEY, CDR2 SVGAGI. The CDR3 length is 11 residues. With 10 bases removed from V and 8 bases from J, the gap between germline ends came to 14 bases. The CDR3 DNA reads TGTGCCACCATAAGGAGTGGAGAAGCTTTCTTT. Translation: CATIRSGEAFF.

For the CDR3, the DNA is TGTGCCACCAGCAGAGATTATGGGGGCACAGATACGCAGTATTTT. The encoded protein is CATSRDYGGTDTQYF. The J gene is TRBJ2-3, the V gene TRBV15; D unclear. There are 15 residues in the CDR3. The germline V gene has CDR1 LNHNV and CDR2 YYDKDF (reference sequence). V lost 0 bases, J lost 1 base, and 8 bases lay in between.

The chain combines TRBV29-1 with TRBJ2-5; D is perhaps TRBD1 or TRBD2 (5 bases each). Germline CDR1 is SQVTM and CDR2 is ANQGSEA. The length of the CDR3 is 14 residues. Trimming pared 4 bases from V and 4 bases from J, leaving 16 bases between. The DNA of the CDR3 is TGCAGCGTTGCGCAGGGCTTTGCGGGAGAGACCCAGTACTTC. This encodes CSVAQGFAGETQYF.

A note on this clonotype: A read error may account for a junction end that differs from germline. The rearrangement links TRBV20-1 to TRBJ2-3, with 10 bases matching TRBD2. This CDR3 has 13 residues. Looked up from germline, CDR1 is DFQATT and CDR2 is SNEGSKA (reference sequence). The CDR3 reads CSTSGASPDTQYF. DNA for the CDR3: TGCAGTACTAGCGGGGCCTCTCCAGATACGCAGTATTTT.

J is TRBJ2-3 and V is TRBV19; D unclear. V lost 3 bases, J lost 7 bases, and 8 bases lay in between. The CDR3 spans 12 residues. Germline V gene data show CDR1 as LNHDA and CDR2 as SQIVND (reference sequence). The CDR3 protein is CASSIQGHTQYF. The CDR3 bases are TGTGCCAGTAGTATTCAAGGGCATACGCAGTATTTT.

CDR3 protein: CATSDLGTATEAFF. In DNA form, the CDR3 reads TGTGCCACCAGTGATTTGGGAACGGCCACTGAAGCTTTCTTT. The chain joins TRBV24-1 to TRBJ1-1; D uncertain. V lost 0 bases and J 4 bases, leaving 8 bases between the germline ends. The germline gives CDR1 KGHDR, CDR2 SFDVKD. CDR3 size: 14 residues.

V usage is TRBV4-1 and J usage is TRBJ1-2; maybe TRBD1 (6 bases). V lost 2 bases to trimming and J lost 14 bases, with 30 bases between them. Germline CDR1 is MGHRA and CDR2 is YSYEKL. This CDR3 contains 17 residues. The CDR3 nucleotides are TGCGCCAGCAGCCAAAAGGGCCAAGCCGACAGGCCTCGGGGTAGAACCTTC. It encodes CASSQKGQADRPRGRTF.

J is TRBJ1-2 and V is TRBV9, with no clear D. Trimming stripped 0 bases from V and 2 bases from J, with 5 bases between. The length of the CDR3 is 13 residues. The germline gives CDR1 SGDLS, CDR2 YYNGEE. CDR3 in DNA: TGTGCCAGCAGCGTAGACAGAAACTATGGCTACACCTTC. Translating gives CASSVDRNYGYTF.

The chain combines TRBV29-1 with TRBJ1-1; possibly TRBD1 for D (5 bases). This CDR3 has 13 residues. Per germline, CDR1 SQVTM and CDR2 ANQGSEA. The germline V and J ends were trimmed by 4 bases and 0 bases, with 9 bases remaining between them. The CDR3 sequence is CSVAQAMNTEAFF. CDR3 nucleotide sequence: TGCAGCGTTGCACAGGCCATGAACACTGAAGCTTTCTTT.

This chain uses TRBV27 with TRBJ1-6; D unclear. The CDR3 spans 13 residues. Germline CDR1 reads MNHEY; CDR2 reads SMNVEV (reference sequence). V dropped 4 bases and J dropped 10 bases, with 11 bases sitting between them. Here the CDR3 DNA reads TGTGCCAGCAGTTCCTCGCGTGGGTCACCCCTCCACTTT. Protein: CASSSSRGSPLHF.

The V gene is TRBV30, the J gene TRBJ1-1; D call uncertain. The CDR3 contains 14 residues. V was pared by 2 bases and J by 4 bases, with 14 bases between. Germline V CDR1 and CDR2: GTSNPN, SVGIG (reference sequence). CDR3 sequence (DNA): TGTGCCTGGAGTTGGGTATTGTATGGCACTGAAGCTTTCTTT. This sequence encodes CAWSWVLYGTEAFF.

The CDR3: CASSLGLAGFEQFF. The CDR3 DNA reads TGTGCCAGCAGTTTAGGACTAGCGGGCTTCGAGCAGTTCTTC. The chain links TRBV12-3 or TRBV12-4 to TRBJ2-1, with 10 bases aligning to TRBD2. The CDR3 is made up of 14 amino acids. Trimming at V came to 1 base and at J to 10 bases, leaving 4 bases not matched to a gene.

The chain links TRBV29-1 to TRBJ1-5; D is possibly TRBD1 (6 bases). CDR3 length: 15 residues. The ends were cut back, 4 bases at V and 2 bases at J, with 15 bases in the middle. Per the germline V gene, CDR1 is SQVTM and CDR2 is ANQGSEA. CDR3 DNA sequence: TGCAGCGTTGTGGAAACAGGGACGCGCAATCAGCCCCAGCATTTT. Translating gives CSVVETGTRNQPQHF.

This clonotype was counted once. The chain links TRBV11-2 to TRBJ2-7, with 8 bases identical to TRBD1. CDR1 SGHAT and CDR2 FQNNGV come from the germline V gene. J gave up 6 bases and V 5 bases, and 3 bases lay outside the gene matches. The CDR3 is 12 residues long. The CDR3 loop is CASSDRGGEQYF. In DNA, the CDR3 is TGTGCCAGCAGCGACAGGGGTGGCGAGCAGTACTTC.

About this clonotype itself: At one of its ends the junction is not consistent with the germline gene, which may arise from a read error. The chain recombines TRBV11-2 with TRBJ2-1, with D tentatively TRBD1 (6 bases). Germline V gives CDR1 SGHAT, CDR2 FQNNGV. The CDR3 is made up of 15 amino acids. The CDR3 coding sequence is TGTGCAAGCAGGAGTGGGGGCGGGTCCTACAATGAGCAGTTCTTC. It encodes CASRSGGGSYNEQFF.

The chain couples TRBV3-1 to TRBJ1-2; D remains ambiguous. Germline V gives CDR1 LGHDT, CDR2 YNNKEL (reference sequence). The CDR3 length is 13 residues. The V and J ends lost 4 bases and 5 bases respectively, with 11 bases between them. The CDR3 sequence: CASSLLTVYGYTF. CDR3 DNA sequence: TGTGCCAGCAGCCTATTGACGGTTTATGGCTACACCTTC.

The CDR3 reads CATSRAGGTYNEQFF. In nucleotides, the CDR3 is TGTGCCACGAGTAGAGCGGGGGGAACCTACAATGAGCAGTTCTTC. The chain links TRBV24-1 to TRBJ2-1; 9 nucleotides line up with TRBD2. CDR3 length equals 15 residues. The germline V gene encodes CDR1 KGHDR and CDR2 SFDVKD. J was trimmed by 2 bases and V by 10 bases; bases with no gene match: 8.